A selection of T cell receptor beta chains follows, all from one sample in a study of T-cell memory formation after mild COVID-19. TCRdb processed the 5' RACE reads anew with MiXCR; each CDR3 protein has one entry. The sample consists of about 560,000 distinct CDR3 sequences, roughly 22% of them appearing once. The sample taken for sequencing was PBMCs or a T cell subset sorted from them (not recorded which). Receptors originate from an adult woman who had mild COVID-19 (a few samples of this study predate the infection). Cell type and time point are not known. The CDR3 runs from the conserved cysteine through the conserved F or W. The D gene is left open where the match is weak. Size is omitted from some rows. Given values are once, few, many or a class for expanded clones.

>TRBJ1-5|few|TRBV4-1|TRBD1
CASSQLTGSSQPQHF
TGCGCCAGCAGCCAGTTGACAGGGAGTAGCCAGCCCCAGCATTTT
>TRBJ1-2|many|TRBV12-3/TRBV12-4|TRBD1
CASSAGQSYGYTF
TGTGCCAGCAGTGCGGGACAGTCCTATGGCTACACCTTC
>TRBJ2-7|.|TRBV10-3|TRBD2
CAISSGRKEQYF
TGTGCCATCAGTAGCGGGAGGAAAGAGCAGTACTTC
>TRBJ1-6|.|TRBV5-1|.
CASTLSGPTVDGASPLHF
TGCGCCAGCACCTTGTCGGGACCGACGGTGGATGGTGCTTCACCCCTCCACTTT
>TRBJ1-1|.|TRBV20-1|.
CSAKRVGTEAFF
TGCAGTGCAAAGAGGGTGGGTACTGAAGCTTTCTTT
>TRBJ2-1|.|TRBV5-1|.
CASSIDQGSEQFF
TGCGCCAGCAGCATAGATCAGGGTAGTGAGCAGTTCTTC
>TRBJ2-7|few|TRBV7-9|.
CASSESPGPHSYEQYF
TGTGCCAGCAGCGAAAGTCCGGGTCCACACAGCTACGAGCAGTACTTC
>TRBJ2-3|few|TRBV4-3|.
CASSLFRDNTDTQYF
TGCGCCAGCAGCCTCTTTCGGGACAACACAGATACGCAGTATTTT
>TRBJ1-1|few|TRBV29-1|TRBD1
CSVEEDRDWAFF
TGCAGCGTTGAAGAGGACAGGGACTGGGCTTTCTTT
>TRBJ2-3|.|TRBV5-1|.
CASSFQHLDTQYF
TGCGCCAGCAGCTTCCAACATTTGGATACGCAGTATTTT
>TRBJ1-1|.|TRBV6-6|.
CASSYGARRKTEAFF
TGTGCCAGCAGTTACGGGGCGAGAAGAAAGACTGAAGCTTTCTTT
>TRBJ1-5|.|TRBV12-3/TRBV12-4|.
CASSLWQSNQPQHF
TGTGCCAGCAGTTTGTGGCAGAGCAATCAGCCCCAGCATTTT
>TRBJ2-7|.|TRBV6-5|TRBD1
CASSPGDSLGLEQYF
TGTGCCAGCAGCCCAGGGGACAGCCTTGGGCTCGAGCAGTACTTC
>TRBJ2-2|.|TRBV7-3|.
CASSGGTYSGELFF
TGTGCCAGCAGCGGAGGGACTTACTCCGGGGAGCTGTTTTTT
>TRBJ2-1|.|TRBV15|.
CATSRGGILDEQFF
TGTGCCACCAGCAGAGGAGGGATACTCGATGAGCAGTTCTTC
>TRBJ1-1|few|TRBV9|.
CASSVDHRENTEAFF
TGTGCCAGCAGCGTAGATCACAGAGAGAACACTGAAGCTTTCTTT
>TRBJ2-1|few|TRBV9|.
CASSVEIAGEQFF
TGTGCCAGCAGCGTAGAAATAGCCGGTGAGCAGTTCTTC
>TRBJ2-7|few|TRBV12-3/TRBV12-4|.
CASSFPWPSHEQYF
TGTGCCAGCAGTTTCCCCTGGCCTAGCCACGAGCAGTACTTC
>TRBJ2-2|.|TRBV4-1|TRBD2
CASSQGTSSPGELFF
TGCGCCAGCAGCCAGGGGACTAGCTCTCCCGGGGAGCTGTTTTTT
>TRBJ2-5|few|TRBV7-9|.
CASSLARWETQYF
TGTGCCAGCAGCTTAGCCCGGTGGGAGACCCAGTACTTC
>TRBJ2-5|.|TRBV6-6|TRBD1
CASSSRQGVETQYF
TGTGCCAGCAGTTCCCGACAGGGGGTAGAGACCCAGTACTTC
>TRBJ2-4|.|TRBV5-1|TRBD2
CASSLMASGGVAKNIQYF
TGCGCCAGCAGCTTGATGGCTAGCGGGGGGGTAGCCAAAAACATTCAGTACTTC
>TRBJ2-7|few|TRBV11-1|.
CASSRGVGQVYEQYF
TGTGCCAGCAGTCGGGGTGTGGGACAAGTCTACGAGCAGTACTTC
>TRBJ2-7|.|TRBV29-1|.
CSVVGDGTYEQYF
TGCAGCGTTGTGGGGGATGGGACCTACGAGCAGTACTTC
>TRBJ2-3|few|TRBV2|TRBD2
CASRSTGTILDTQYF
TGTGCCAGCAGATCGACCGGGACTATCTTAGATACGCAGTATTTT
>TRBJ1-2|.|TRBV5-1|.
CASSSAGQWGYGYTF
TGCGCCAGCAGCTCCGCGGGTCAGTGGGGCTATGGCTACACCTTC
>TRBJ2-1|few|TRBV7-3|.
CASSLKGTSYNEQFF
TGTGCCAGCAGCCTCAAGGGAACATCCTACAATGAGCAGTTCTTC
>TRBJ1-1|.|TRBV6-5|TRBD1
CASSSRDRRVGEAFF
TGTGCCAGCAGTTCCCGGGACAGGCGCGTCGGTGAAGCTTTCTTT
>TRBJ2-5|.|TRBV12-3/TRBV12-4|.
CASSFQGQTQYF
TGTGCCAGCAGTTTCCAGGGACAGACCCAGTACTTC
>TRBJ2-3|few|TRBV5-5|TRBD1
CASSHRDRVADTQYF
TGTGCCAGCAGCCACAGGGACAGGGTGGCAGATACGCAGTATTTT
>TRBJ2-7|many|TRBV9|.
CASSVDGSSYEQYF
TGTGCCAGCAGCGTAGATGGCAGCTCCTACGAGCAGTACTTC
>TRBJ2-2|.|TRBV29-1|.
CSVVVVALSNTGELFF
TGCAGCGTTGTAGTAGTAGCTTTGTCTAACACCGGGGAGCTGTTTTTT
>TRBJ2-5|few|TRBV6-5|TRBD1
CASSSAGGAGKTQYF
TGTGCCAGCAGTTCGGCAGGGGGCGCGGGAAAGACCCAGTACTTC
>TRBJ2-3|many|TRBV20-1|.
CSARDPLEGPTDTQYF
TGCAGTGCTAGAGATCCGCTAGAAGGACCCACAGATACGCAGTATTTT
>TRBJ2-4|few|TRBV5-1|TRBD1
CASSPGQGAIQYF
TGCGCCAGCAGCCCCGGACAGGGCGCCATTCAGTACTTC